This passage covers 18 T cell receptor beta chains from one sample sequenced in a study of technical replicates of blood from four donors. Profiled with immunoSEQ multiplex PCR; TCRdb holds only in-frame clones, not every one. Counted here are approximately 81,000 clones, around 96% occurring once; the ten biggest clones make up 0.3% to 0.4%. Sequenced sample: T cells isolated from PBMCs. These receptors came from a human donor in good health.

The chain has TRBV10-2 and TRBJ2-7, with a tentative D call TRBD2 (5 bases). The CDR3 sequence is 15 residues long. CDR1 is WSHSY, CDR2 SAAADI, per germline. V was trimmed by 5 bases and J by 4 bases, leaving 18 bases between them. The CDR3 loop reads CASSPGRGIRYEQYF. CDR3 sequence (DNA): TGCGCCAGCAGTCCCGGTCGAGGGATTAGGTACGAGCAGTACTTC.

The chain has TRBV27 and TRBJ1-2; D is ambiguous. CDR3 length: 15 amino acids. CDR1 and CDR2 from the germline V gene are MNHEY and SMNVEV (reference sequence). V lost 6 bases, J lost 4 bases, and 18 bases lay in between. In DNA, the CDR3 is TGTGCCAGCAGAACAAGGGCAGCACGGGGCTATGGCTACACCTTC. Translating gives CASRTRAARGYGYTF.

The CDR3 here is CASSFSGSSYNEQFF. As DNA, the CDR3 is TGTGCCAGCAGCTTTAGCGGGAGCTCCTACAATGAGCAGTTCTTC. The chain uses TRBV11-3 and TRBJ2-1; the match to TRBD2 covers 9 bases. V was pared by 3 bases and J by 0 bases, with 0 bases of the junction left unmatched. Per the germline V gene, CDR1 is SGHNT and CDR2 is YENEEA. The CDR3 extends over 15 amino acids.

The chain links TRBV6-1 to TRBJ1-3; tentatively, D is TRBD1 (5 bases). This CDR3 spans 11 amino acids. V lost 7 bases, J lost 9 bases, and 10 bases lay in between. Per germline, CDR1 MNHNS and CDR2 SASEGT. The CDR3 sequence: CASNKGFTIYF. CDR3 sequence (DNA): TGTGCCAGCAATAAGGGGTTCACCATATATTTT.

The gene calls are TRBV11-2 and TRBJ1-2; TRBD1 agrees at 9 bases. The trim removed 5 bases at V and 4 bases at J, leaving 14 bases unmatched. The CDR3 is 17 amino acids. The germline CDR1 and CDR2 sequences are SGHAT and FQNNGV. The CDR3 DNA sequence: TGTGCCAGCAGCATATCCTCCAGGACAGGGGAGAGCTATGGCTACACCTTC. Amino acid sequence: CASSISSRTGESYGYTF.

This chain uses TRBV7-9 with TRBJ1-5; tentative D call: TRBD1 (6 bases). This CDR3 contains 15 residues. Germline V lookup: CDR1 SEHNR, CDR2 FQNEAQ (reference sequence). V shed 5 bases and J shed 4 bases, with 15 bases lying between them. Here the CDR3 reads CASSLTGTRNQPQHF. The CDR3 nucleotides read TGTGCCAGCAGCCTGACCGGGACACGAAATCAGCCCCAGCATTTT.

This chain connects TRBV28 to TRBJ2-3, with D perhaps TRBD1 (5 bases). The V gene's germline CDR1 is MDHEN and CDR2 SYDVKM. Trimming shortened V by 6 bases and J by 2 bases, and 12 bases separated the two germline ends. This CDR3 has 14 amino acids. The CDR3 DNA reads as TGTGCCAGCAGCCGCGGACAACCCACAGATACGCAGTATTTT. It is translated as CASSRGQPTDTQYF. Full variable domain (remainder filled in from reference TRBV28 and TRBJ2-3): DVKVTQSSRYLVKRTGEKVFLECVQDMDHENMFWYRQDPGLGLRLIYFSYDVKMKEKGDIPEGYSVSREKKERFSLILESASTNQTSMYLCASSRGQPTDTQYFGPGTRLTVL.

The gene calls are TRBV15 and TRBJ1-5, with TRBD1 matching over 10 bases. Trimming at V came to 1 base and at J to 7 bases, leaving 4 bases not matched to a gene. Germline V gene data show CDR1 as LNHNV and CDR2 as YYDKDF (reference sequence). The CDR3 contains 15 residues. For the CDR3, the DNA is TGTGCCACCAGCAGAGGGCGGGACAGGGGACAGCCCCAGCATTTT. Protein: CATSRGRDRGQPQHF.

V is TRBV29-1 and J is TRBJ2-2; D is possibly TRBD1 (6 bases). This CDR3 has 14 amino acids. V lost 6 bases and J 2 bases, leaving 13 bases between the germline ends. Germline CDR1 reads SQVTM; CDR2 reads ANQGSEA. The CDR3 DNA reads TGCAGCGTACTGACAGGATCTAACACCGGGGAGCTGTTTTTT. Amino acids: CSVLTGSNTGELFF.

The gene calls are TRBV18 and TRBJ1-1; tentatively, D is TRBD1 (5 bases). The CDR3 spans 15 residues. Germline V gene lookup returns CDR1 KGHSH and CDR2 LQKENI. V lost 6 bases, J lost 1 base, and 15 bases lay in between. CDR3 residues: CASSDHGGANTEAFF. The CDR3 DNA sequence: TGTGCCAGCTCTGACCACGGAGGGGCGAACACTGAAGCTTTCTTT.

This chain links TRBV2 with TRBJ2-7, with 7 bases aligning to TRBD2. Germline loops: CDR1 SNHLY, CDR2 FYNNEI. With V trimmed by 6 bases and J by 2 bases, 7 bases remained unmatched. This CDR3 region has 14 residues. The CDR3 coding sequence is TGTGCCAGCAGCCTGGGACTATCGACCTACGAGCAGTACTTC. It yields the protein CASSLGLSTYEQYF. The variable domain in full, completed from reference TRBV2 and TRBJ2-7, reads EPEVTQTPSHQVTQMGQEVILRCVPISNHLYFYWYRQILGQKVEFLVSFYNNEISEKSEIFDDQFSVERPDGSNFTLKIRSTKLEDSAMYFCASSLGLSTYEQYFGPGTRLTVT.

V and J are TRBV6-1 and TRBJ1-1; tentative D call: TRBD1 (5 bases). Per germline, CDR1 MNHNS and CDR2 SASEGT. The CDR3 is 11 residues long. V gave up 4 bases and J gave up 11 bases, with 11 bases separating them. CDR3 sequence: CASSGSRVAFF. The CDR3 DNA sequence: TGTGCCAGCAGTGGAAGCAGGGTGGCTTTCTTT.

The V and J genes are TRBV30 and TRBJ2-7, with TRBD2 matching 10 bases. The V and J ends lost 2 bases and 6 bases, in that order; junction bases with no gene match: 7. CDR1 and CDR2 from the germline V gene are GTSNPN and SVGIG (reference sequence). The CDR3 spans 14 residues. CDR3 nucleotides: TGTGCCTGGAGTCCAAGACTAGCGGGCGGCGAGCAGTACTTC. This codes for CAWSPRLAGGEQYF. The full variable domain, in which reference TRBV30 and TRBJ2-7 provide the parts outside the CDR3, is SQTIHQWPATLVQPVGSPLSLECTVEGTSNPNLYWYRQAAGRGLQLLFYSVGIGQISSEVPQNLSASRPQDRQFILSSKKLLLSDSGFYLCAWSPRLAGGEQYFGPGTRLTVT.

V and J are TRBV6-1 and TRBJ2-1; the match to TRBD1 covers 10 bases. The CDR3 totals 16 residues. CDR1 and CDR2 (germline): MNHNS, SASEGT. Trimming took 4 bases from V and 9 from J; bases not matched to a gene: 12. CDR3 nucleotides: TGTGCCAGCAGTGTCTTGGGACAGGGGATTTGGGGTGAGCAGTTCTTC. Translation: CASSVLGQGIWGEQFF.

This rearrangement joins TRBV11-2 to TRBJ2-3, with TRBD2 identical over 7 bases. Germline V lookup: CDR1 SGHAT, CDR2 FQNNGV. The CDR3 length is 17 residues. Germline trimming cut 2 bases from V and 3 bases from J; bases unmatched to any gene: 11. DNA for the CDR3: TGTGCCAGCAGCTTAATACGTTGGCGGGGGAAGACAGATACGCAGTATTTT. Its protein product is CASSLIRWRGKTDTQYF.

The gene calls are TRBV21-1 and TRBJ2-5; the table calls TRBD1, which could not be checked here. TRBV21-1 is labeled a pseudogene. The CDR3 has 9 residues. CDR3 nucleotides: TGTGCCAGCCATGAGACCCAGTACTTC. Translating it yields CASHETQYF.

The rearrangement uses TRBV25-1 and TRBJ1-4, with TRBD1 as a possible D gene (6 bases). Trimming stripped 0 bases from V and 7 bases from J, with 12 bases between. This CDR3 has 15 amino acids. In germline, CDR1 is MGHDK, CDR2 SYGVNS. Here the CDR3 DNA reads TGTGCCAGCAGTGAATATTCCCAGGGGTTTGAAAAACTGTTTTTT. Protein: CASSEYSQGFEKLFF.

J is TRBJ1-5 and V is TRBV7-9, with TRBD1 as a possible D gene (5 bases). Germline CDR1 SEHNR, CDR2 FQNEAQ (reference sequence). The CDR3 has 15 residues. V lost 3 bases and J 4 bases, leaving 13 bases between the germline ends. The CDR3 loop is CASSFSTTGNQPQHF. Written as DNA, the CDR3 is TGTGCCAGCAGCTTTTCTACTACAGGTAATCAGCCCCAGCATTTT.